The 21 T cell receptor beta chains below were found in one sample sequenced in a study of CD8+CD57+ T cells in acquired aplastic anemia. Genomic DNA, the template, was used for profiling of the TCR beta VDJ and CDR3. In TCRdb, the reads were re-called with MiXCR into one record per CDR3 protein. Of about 160,000 distinct CDR3 sequences in the sample, about 50% were seen once. Patients selected for sequencing had displayed CD8+CD57+ cell expansion by flow cytometry. Sequencing input: sorted CD4+, CD8+, or CD8+CD57+ T cells (not recorded which) from PBMCs. These receptors all come from a human donor with aplastic anemia.

This clonotype was observed at least ten times. V usage is TRBV15 and J usage is TRBJ2-7; D may be TRBD2 (6 bases). Germline loops: CDR1 LNHNV, CDR2 YYDKDF (reference sequence). This CDR3 region has 17 residues. The V end lost 5 bases, the J end lost 5 bases, and 25 bases lay between the germline ends. CDR3 protein: CATSDLPVRSSGDEQYF. CDR3 sequence (DNA): TGTGCCACCAGCGACCTGCCTGTGCGCTCATCGGGGGACGAGCAGTACTTC. The complete variable domain, with remaining parts taken from reference TRBV15 and TRBJ2-7, reads DAMVIQNPRYQVTQFGKPVTLSCSQTLNHNVMYWYQQKSSQAPKLLFHYYDKDFNNEADTPDNFQSRRPNTSFCFLDIRSPGLGDTAMYLCATSDLPVRSSGDEQYFGPGTRLTVT.

This clonotype was observed at least ten times. CDR3 protein: CASSGPGLAGDEQFF. Here the CDR3 DNA reads TGTGCCAGCAGTGGCCCCGGACTAGCGGGAGATGAGCAGTTCTTC. V gene TRBV2 combines with J gene TRBJ2-1, with TRBD2 matching 13 bases. The length of the CDR3 is 15 residues. The V gene's germline CDR1 is SNHLY and CDR2 FYNNEI. J was trimmed by 8 bases and V by 4 bases; bases with no gene match: 5. Full variable domain (missing parts from reference TRBV2 and TRBJ2-1): EPEVTQTPSHQVTQMGQEVILRCVPISNHLYFYWYRQILGQKVEFLVSFYNNEISEKSEIFDDQFSVERPDGSNFTLKIRSTKLEDSAMYFCASSGPGLAGDEQFFGPGTRLTVL.

The chain joins TRBV19 to TRBJ1-5; D is uncertain. V was clipped by 10 bases and J by 0 bases, with 13 bases between them. Per germline, CDR1 LNHDA and CDR2 SQIVND (reference sequence). The CDR3 runs to 14 residues. In DNA form, the CDR3 reads TGTGCCACCAGCGCAGCCAATAGCAATCAGCCCCAGCATTTT. Protein sequence: CATSAANSNQPQHF.

This clonotype was observed many times. V and J are TRBV5-6 and TRBJ2-7; 10 nucleotides align to TRBD2. V shed 0 bases, J shed 3 bases, and the junction held 9 bases outside the gene matches. The length of the CDR3 is 17 residues. Germline CDR1 is SGHDT and CDR2 is YYEEEE. The CDR3 reads CASSLEGAAGGRYEQYF. In DNA, the CDR3 is TGTGCCAGCAGCTTGGAAGGGGCAGCGGGAGGGCGCTACGAGCAGTACTTC.

With regard to this clonotype: A much larger clone is a single base away; this may be a read error. The gene calls are TRBV11-1 and TRBJ2-7, with 10 positions matching TRBD1. The CDR3 is made up of 18 amino acids. Germline CDR1 is SGHAT and CDR2 is FQDESV (reference sequence). The CDR3 reads CASSPTMIRQGATYGQYF. In nucleotides, the CDR3 is TGTGCCAGCAGCCCAACCATGATAAGACAGGGGGCTACCTACGGGCAGTACTTC.

There are many counts of this clonotype. This chain's CDR3 is CASSLIGTGAQETQYF. The CDR3 DNA follows: TGTGCCAGCAGCTTGATCGGGACAGGGGCCCAAGAGACCCAGTACTTC. V usage is TRBV5-6 and J usage is TRBJ2-5, with 10 bases lining up with TRBD1. The V gene end was trimmed by 1 base and the J gene end by 1 base; junction bases not matched to a gene: 4. From germline, CDR1 is SGHDT and CDR2 YYEEEE. The CDR3 loop spans 16 amino acids. Variable domain in full (rest from reference TRBV5-6 and TRBJ2-5): DAGVTQSPTHLIKTRGQQVTLRCSPKSGHDTVSWYQQALGQGPQFIFQYYEEEERQRGNFPDRFSGHQFPNYSSELNVNALLLGDSALYLCASSLIGTGAQETQYFGPGTRLLVL.

This clonotype has at least ten counts. V is TRBV6-1 and J is TRBJ2-7; D not resolved. The V end was cut by 5 bases, the J end by 1 base, with 6 bases between. Looked up from germline, CDR1 is MNHNS and CDR2 is SASEGT. The CDR3 consists of 12 residues. As DNA, the CDR3 is TGTGCCAGCAGTCGGTTGTCCTACGAGCAGTACTTC. Translation: CASSRLSYEQYF.

This clonotype has a count of ten or more. V and J are TRBV9 and TRBJ1-2; D is uncertain. The CDR3 sequence is 13 residues long. Germline lookup yields CDR1 SGDLS and CDR2 YYNGEE. The ends were cut back, 3 bases at V and 8 bases at J, with 14 bases in the middle. CDR3 in DNA: TGTGCCAGCAGCGAGTCCACAGTTAAGGGCTACACCTTC. As protein: CASSESTVKGYTF.

In this sample, this clonotype turned up many times. A read error may account for a junction end that differs from germline. The chain carries TRBV7-2 and TRBJ2-6, with 7 nucleotides matching TRBD2. Germline-derived CDR1 and CDR2 are SGHTA and FQGNSA. This CDR3 is built from 16 residues. CDR3 sequence: CASSIMRGSEANVLTF. CDR3 DNA sequence: TGTGCCAGCAGCATAATGCGGGGGTCTGAGGCCAACGTCCTGACTTTC.

This clonotype was seen repeatedly, ten times or more. This chain connects TRBV15 to TRBJ1-2; perhaps TRBD1 as D (5 bases). The V and J ends lost 5 bases and 6 bases respectively, with 16 bases between them. The length of the CDR3 is 14 residues. Germline V gene lookup returns CDR1 LNHNV and CDR2 YYDKDF (reference sequence). DNA for the CDR3: TGTGCCACCAGCCGGAGCAGGGTACGACATGGCTACACCTTC. Its protein is CATSRSRVRHGYTF.

This clonotype appeared a single time. The chain couples TRBV19 to TRBJ2-7, with D perhaps being TRBD1 or TRBD2 (5 bases each). Germline values: CDR1 LNHDA, CDR2 SQIVND (reference sequence). The CDR3 runs 16 residues. V dropped 6 bases and J dropped 1 base, with 19 bases sitting between them. The CDR3 reads CASRPTTWDGSYEQYF. As DNA, the CDR3 is TGTGCCAGTAGACCCACAACGTGGGACGGTTCCTACGAGCAGTACTTC.

This chain connects TRBV2 to TRBJ2-1; 7 positions match TRBD1. The CDR3 sequence is 14 residues long. After removal of 8 bases from V and 1 base from J, the junction contained 5 bases not matched to a gene. Germline CDR1 is SNHLY and CDR2 is FYNNEI. CDR3 coding DNA: TGTGCCAGCCGACCCAGGGGGTCCTACAATGAGCAGTTCTTC. It specifies CASRPRGSYNEQFF. The full variable domain, its missing parts supplied by reference TRBV2 and TRBJ2-1, is EPEVTQTPSHQVTQMGQEVILRCVPISNHLYFYWYRQILGQKVEFLVSFYNNEISEKSEIFDDQFSVERPDGSNFTLKIRSTKLEDSAMYFCASRPRGSYNEQFFGPGTRLTVL.

The chain links TRBV19 to TRBJ2-1, with D tentatively TRBD1 (5 bases). Germline CDR1 reads LNHDA; CDR2 reads SQIVND (reference sequence). Trimming removed 4 bases at V and 4 bases at J, with 11 bases between. The CDR3 is 14 residues long. The CDR3 DNA sequence: TGTGCCAGTAGTACAACCCGACAGTACAATGAGCAGTTCTTC. As protein: CASSTTRQYNEQFF.

The V call is TRBV2, the J call TRBJ2-3; TRBD2 aligns across 9 bases. V gave up 0 bases and J gave up 4 bases; unmatched junction bases: 11. Germline CDR1 is SNHLY and CDR2 is FYNNEI. There are 18 residues in the CDR3. CDR3 loop: CASSEAISAGGTADTQYF. The DNA of the CDR3 is TGTGCCAGCAGTGAAGCAATCAGTGCGGGAGGGACGGCAGATACGCAGTATTTT.

The V and J genes are TRBV13 and TRBJ1-1; a possible D gene is TRBD1 (6 bases). The CDR3 sequence is 16 residues long. Trimming shortened V by 8 bases and J by 3 bases, and 22 bases separated the two germline ends. The germline V gene has CDR1 PRHDT and CDR2 FYEKMQ (reference sequence). CDR3 sequence (DNA): TGTGCCAGCTACCCCCGGGTGGGGGGCGTCGACACTGAAGCTTTCTTT. Its protein is CASYPRVGGVDTEAFF.

This clonotype came up many times. This CDR3 is missing its conserved last phenylalanine or tryptophan, likely due to a read error. The V gene is TRBV9, the J gene TRBJ2-7; 7 nucleotides align to TRBD1. The CDR3 is 14 residues long. J gave up 5 bases and V 4 bases, and 9 bases lay outside the gene matches. Germline CDR1 is SGDLS and CDR2 is YYNGEE. CDR3 protein: CASSIAGTAHEQYL. Written as DNA, the CDR3 is TGTGCCAGCAGCATAGCTGGGACAGCCCACGAGCAGTACCTC.

The sample holds many counts of this clonotype. The chain joins TRBV2 to TRBJ2-1; 8 bases align to TRBD1. Germline V CDR1 and CDR2: SNHLY, FYNNEI. This CDR3 comprises 15 residues. After removal of 4 bases from V and 6 bases from J, the junction contained 8 bases not matched to a gene. The CDR3 DNA reads as TGTGCCAGCAGTGGGGGGACAGGAGAGGGCAATGAGCAGTTCTTC. Translation: CASSGGTGEGNEQFF. Complete variable domain (other parts from reference TRBV2 and TRBJ2-1): EPEVTQTPSHQVTQMGQEVILRCVPISNHLYFYWYRQILGQKVEFLVSFYNNEISEKSEIFDDQFSVERPDGSNFTLKIRSTKLEDSAMYFCASSGGTGEGNEQFFGPGTRLTVL.

The V call is TRBV20-1, the J call TRBJ2-7; D not resolved. Germline V lookup: CDR1 DFQATT, CDR2 SNEGSKA (reference sequence). The CDR3 length is 13 residues. The germline V and J ends were trimmed by 0 bases and 2 bases, with 8 bases remaining between them. The chain's CDR3 is CSARDTEPYEQYF. As DNA, the CDR3 is TGCAGTGCTAGAGATACAGAGCCCTACGAGCAGTACTTC.

The sample holds a few counts of this clonotype. This chain joins TRBV6-1 and TRBJ2-1; 12 nucleotides agree with TRBD2. The trim removed 5 bases at V and 3 bases at J, leaving 8 bases unmatched. CDR3 length: 17 residues. Germline V gene sequence: CDR1 MNHNS, CDR2 SASEGT. This CDR3 is CASSLRLAGVVYNEQFF. The CDR3 DNA follows: TGTGCCAGCAGTCTCCGACTAGCGGGAGTGGTCTACAATGAGCAGTTCTTC.

The DNA of the CDR3 is TGTGCCAGCAGCCAAGATCCGGGACAGGGGGCGGTTAGTGTCGGGCAGCCCCAGCATTTT. Its translation is CASSQDPGQGAVSVGQPQHF. V usage is TRBV4-2 and J usage is TRBJ1-5, with 12 bases fitting TRBD1. Germline V gene lookup returns CDR1 LGHNA and CDR2 YNFKEQ. This CDR3 region has 20 residues. Trimming took 0 bases from V and 7 from J; bases not matched to a gene: 16.

This clonotype was observed many times. This chain joins TRBV12-3 or TRBV12-4 and TRBJ1-1, with TRBD1 matching 10 bases. The CDR3 length is 15 residues. Unmatched junction bases numbered 8, after V lost 5 bases and J lost 5 bases. The CDR3 coding sequence is TGTGCCAGCAGTCCAACGGGACAGGGGAGTACTGAAGCTTTCTTT. Its protein is CASSPTGQGSTEAFF.